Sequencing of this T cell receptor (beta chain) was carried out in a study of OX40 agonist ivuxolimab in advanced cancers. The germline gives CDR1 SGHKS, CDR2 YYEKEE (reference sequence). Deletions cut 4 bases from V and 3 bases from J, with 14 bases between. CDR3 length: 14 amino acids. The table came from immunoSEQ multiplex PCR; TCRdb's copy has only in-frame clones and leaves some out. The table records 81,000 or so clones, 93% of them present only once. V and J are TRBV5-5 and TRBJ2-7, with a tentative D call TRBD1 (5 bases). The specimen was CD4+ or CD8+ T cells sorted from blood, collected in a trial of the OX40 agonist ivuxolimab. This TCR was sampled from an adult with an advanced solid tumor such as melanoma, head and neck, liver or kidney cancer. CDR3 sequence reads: CASSTDRKIYEQYF. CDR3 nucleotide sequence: TGTGCCAGCAGCACCGACAGAAAGATCTACGAGCAGTACTTC.